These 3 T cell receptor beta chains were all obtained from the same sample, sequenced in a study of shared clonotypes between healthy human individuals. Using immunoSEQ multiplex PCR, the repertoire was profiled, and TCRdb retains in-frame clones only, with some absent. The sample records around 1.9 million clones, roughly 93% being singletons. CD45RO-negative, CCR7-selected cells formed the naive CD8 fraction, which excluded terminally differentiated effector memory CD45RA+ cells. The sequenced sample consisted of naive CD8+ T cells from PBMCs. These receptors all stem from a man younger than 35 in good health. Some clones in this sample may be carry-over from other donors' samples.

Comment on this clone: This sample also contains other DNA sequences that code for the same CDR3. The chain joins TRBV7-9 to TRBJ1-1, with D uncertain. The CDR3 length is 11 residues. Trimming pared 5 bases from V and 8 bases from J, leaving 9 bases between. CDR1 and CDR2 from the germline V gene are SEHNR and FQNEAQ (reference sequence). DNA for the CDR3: TGTGCCAGCAGCCCAGGACTGGAAGCTTTCTTT. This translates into CASSPGLEAFF. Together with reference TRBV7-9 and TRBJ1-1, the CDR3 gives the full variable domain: DTGVSQNPRHKITKRGQNVTFRCDPISEHNRLYWYRQTLGQGPEFLTYFQNEAQLEKSRLLSDRFSAERPKGSFSTLEIQRTEQGDSAMYLCASSPGLEAFFGQGTRLTVV.

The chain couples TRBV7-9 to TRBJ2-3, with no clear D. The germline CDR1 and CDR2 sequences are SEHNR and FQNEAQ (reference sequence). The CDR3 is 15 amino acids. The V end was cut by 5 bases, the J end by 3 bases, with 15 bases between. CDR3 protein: CASSGYGGETDTQYF. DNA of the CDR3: TGTGCCAGCAGCGGGTACGGTGGGGAAACAGATACGCAGTATTTT.

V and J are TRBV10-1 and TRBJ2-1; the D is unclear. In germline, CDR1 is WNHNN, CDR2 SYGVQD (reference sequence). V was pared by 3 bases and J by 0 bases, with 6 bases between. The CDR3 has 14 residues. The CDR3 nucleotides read TGCGCCAGCAGTGACAGAACCTCCTACAATGAGCAGTTCTTC. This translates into CASSDRTSYNEQFF.